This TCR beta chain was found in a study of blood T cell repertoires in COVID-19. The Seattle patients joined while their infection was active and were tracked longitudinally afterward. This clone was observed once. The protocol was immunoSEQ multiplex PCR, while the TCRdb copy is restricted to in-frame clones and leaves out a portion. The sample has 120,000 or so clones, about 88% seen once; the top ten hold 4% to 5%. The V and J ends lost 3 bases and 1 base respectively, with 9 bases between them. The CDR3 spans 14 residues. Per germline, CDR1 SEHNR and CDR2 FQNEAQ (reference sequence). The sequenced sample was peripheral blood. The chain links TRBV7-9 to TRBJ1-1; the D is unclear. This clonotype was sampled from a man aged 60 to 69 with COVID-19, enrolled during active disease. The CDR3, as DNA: TGTGCCAGCAGCTTCCACTCATCGAACACTGAAGCTTTCTTT. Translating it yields CASSFHSSNTEAFF.